This T cell receptor beta chain was profiled in a study of blood T cell repertoires in COVID-19 (dated by TCRdb to the early 2020s). About the study as a whole: Samples covering the acute and convalescent phases of COVID-19 were provided by collaborators in the United States, Italy and Spain. The dataset comprised deeply sampled blood TCRbeta repertoires from subjects exposed to, actively infected with, or recovered from COVID-19. A de-identified subject ID, COVID-19 status, age in years and sex were almost always included in the sample metadata. The repertoires were released in a freely available public database meant as a resource for research on the immune response to SARS-CoV-2. Where HLA class I and class II types were available, the types were taken from metadata supplied by the sample provider, not from assay-based typing. The prospective study material was composed of cDNA or gDNA derived from T cells, B-cell-depleted T cells, or PBMCs. Samples came from the ongoing ImmuneRACE study (first 160 participants) plus 1,254 subjects from 6 global collaborators.

TCRbeta CDR3 regions were amplified from genomic DNA by means of the immunoSEQ Assay, a bias-controlled multiplex PCR. As for the authors' bioinformatics: The number of nucleated cells in each sample was estimated from the amplification of reference gene primers within the assay. To quantify the absolute abundance of each unique TCRbeta CDR3 rearrangement, sequence reads were collapsed and filtered. For each sample, productive Simpson clonality was calculated as the square root of Simpson's diversity index over productive rearrangements. TCRdb took this table from immuneACCESS and kept in-frame rearrangements with V and J called. Such tables lack part of the clones; where checked against another copy, unresolved V genes explain under half of the gap, and the rest is unexplained. Clone size and V and J calls were adopted from that table, with D and trimming inferred from the DNA. The sample contains some 300,000 clones, nearly 90% of them found a single time. The leading ten clones occupy about 9.4% of the sample.

There are 14 amino acids in the CDR3, from cysteine to phenylalanine inclusive. Of the read, only the CDR3 DNA is kept; its 42 bases are in frame from base 1. CDR1 and CDR2 are drawn from the germline V gene (reference sequence): GTSNPN, SVGIG. V loses 2 bases of germline sequence and J loses 4 bases, and the interval between the two ends is 14 bases. Participants in the prospective study were enrolled through a virtual design, were aged roughly 18 to 90 years, and lived in approximately 25 United States geographic areas. To assign participants to cohorts, the prospective study relied on clinical history that participants themselves reported in a screening survey and a study questionnaire. Recovered participants in ImmuneRACE Cohort 3 were defined as having two consecutive negative NP/OP PCR tests, clearance from a healthcare professional, or resolution of symptoms. Each participant in the prospective study had whole blood, serum and a nasopharyngeal or oropharyngeal swab collected by mobile phlebotomists. Participants in the prospective study had the option to provide additional blood draws and questionnaires over a roughly 2-month period. Prospective study blood samples were shipped either frozen or at room temperature before DNA extraction.

General findings and caveats noted by the study authors: The quantity of clinical and demographic metadata differed by source and by participant and was supplied without curation.

With regard to this clone: The antigen it binds to is not known. No clone much larger than this one lies a single base away; base qualities are absent.

The sequence was collected from a woman between 25 and 40 years old who had recovered from COVID-19. The chain employs TRBV30 and TRBJ1-2, with the D gene too uncertain to name. Source material: PBMCs or T cells enriched from blood (not recorded which). The DNA sequence is as follows: TGTGCCTGGAGTCCTTTACAGACAATCTATGGCTACACCTTC. Its amino acids are CAWSPLQTIYGYTF.